This T cell receptor (beta chain) stems from a study of OX40 agonist ivuxolimab in advanced cancers. Study overall: Patients received the agonistic anti-OX40 (CD134) antibody ivuxolimab.

A word on this clone: Its target is not known.

Profiled with immunoSEQ multiplex PCR; TCRdb holds only in-frame clones, not every one. The sample has 75,000 to 90,000 clones, around 91% seen once. Samples were taken at baseline and on day 1 of cycles 4 and 7. Trimming took 5 bases from V and 7 from J, leaving 12 bases between them. There are 13 residues in the CDR3. Per germline, CDR1 SGHNT and CDR2 YYREEE (reference sequence). The study, taken as a whole, reports: Clonal expansion in partial responders at 0.1-3.0 mg/kg ranked among the lowest.

The source was CD4+ or CD8+ T cells sorted from blood, collected in a trial of the OX40 agonist ivuxolimab. This receptor was taken from an adult with an advanced solid tumor such as melanoma, head and neck, liver or kidney cancer. The V call is TRBV5-4, the J call TRBJ2-2; D assignment may be TRBD1 or TRBD2 (6 bases each). The CDR3 spells CASRAGDFGELFF. In DNA form, the CDR3 reads TGTGCCAGCAGGGCAGGGGACTTCGGGGAGCTGTTTTTT. The full variable domain, with the rest looked up from reference TRBV5-4 and TRBJ2-2, is ETGVTQSPTHLIKTRGQQVTLRCSSQSGHNTVSWYQQALGQGPQFIFQYYREEENGRGNFPPRFSGLQFPNYSSELNVNALELDDSALYLCASRAGDFGELFFGEGSRLTVL.